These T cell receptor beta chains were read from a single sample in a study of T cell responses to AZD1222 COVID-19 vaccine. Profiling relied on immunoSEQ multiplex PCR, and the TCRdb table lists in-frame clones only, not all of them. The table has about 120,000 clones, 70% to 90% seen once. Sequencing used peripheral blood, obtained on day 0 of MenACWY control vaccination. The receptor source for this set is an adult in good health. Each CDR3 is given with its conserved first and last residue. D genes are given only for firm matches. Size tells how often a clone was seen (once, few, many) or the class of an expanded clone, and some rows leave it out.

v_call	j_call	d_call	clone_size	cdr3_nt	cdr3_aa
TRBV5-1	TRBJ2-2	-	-	TGCGCCAGCAGCTTGGCGGTTGACTCCGGGGAGCTGTTTTTT	CASSLAVDSGELFF
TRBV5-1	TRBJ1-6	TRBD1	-	TGCGCCAGCAGACCGGACAGGGGTAATTCACCCCTCCACTTT	CASRPDRGNSPLHF
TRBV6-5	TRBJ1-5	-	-	TGTGCCAGCAGTCTGGACAGTAGCAATCAGCCCCAGCATTTT	CASSLDSSNQPQHF
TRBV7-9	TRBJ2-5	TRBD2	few	TGTGCCAGCAGCTTAGTGGTAGCGGGGGAAGAGACCCAGTACTTC	CASSLVVAGEETQYF
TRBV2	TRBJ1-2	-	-	TGTGCCAGCAGTGAAGCAAGGGGGGGCAGCTATGGCTACACCTTC	CASSEARGGSYGYTF
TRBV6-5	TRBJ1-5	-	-	TGTGCCAGCAGTCAGGCGGGTAACAATCAGCCCCAGCATTTT	CASSQAGNNQPQHF
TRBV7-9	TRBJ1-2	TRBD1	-	TGTGCCAGCAGCGCCGGGGGGACAGGCTCAAAGGGCTACACCTTC	CASSAGGTGSKGYTF
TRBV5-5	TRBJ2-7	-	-	TGTGCCAGCAGCTTGGGTCTCAGTCCCTCCTACGAGCAGTACTTC	CASSLGLSPSYEQYF
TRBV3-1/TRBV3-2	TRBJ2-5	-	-	TGTGCCAGCAGCCAAGATACAGGAGCCCAAGAGACCCAGTACTTC	CASSQDTGAQETQYF
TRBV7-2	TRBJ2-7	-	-	TGTGCCAGCAGCTTTGGGCGCTACGAGCAGTACTTC	CASSFGRYEQYF
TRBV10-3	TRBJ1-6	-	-	TGTGCCATCAGTGAGTCTGGGGGACCCGGCGACTCCTATAATTCACCCCTCCACTTT	CAISESGGPGDSYNSPLHF
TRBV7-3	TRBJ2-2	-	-	TGTGCCAGCAGCCAAATAGTAGGAACACCAAACACCGGGGAGCTGTTTTTT	CASSQIVGTPNTGELFF
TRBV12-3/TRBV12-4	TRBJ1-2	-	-	TGTGCCAGCACCAATACGGGGGGTGGCTACACCTTC	CASTNTGGGYTF
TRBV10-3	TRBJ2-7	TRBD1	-	TGTGCCATCAGACCGGGACAGGGATCCTACGAGCAGTACTTC	CAIRPGQGSYEQYF